The T cell receptor beta chain described here comes from a study of tumor and adjacent non-tumor tissue in lung cancer. Overall study: On average, productive TCRbeta reads reached about 4.17 million per sample. Findings and limits, study-wide: Significantly higher TCR diversity was found in tumor than normal lung. In normal lung, the top 100 clones were significantly more dominant than in tumor. Tumor TCR diversity, when higher, was linked to shorter survival.

No cell sorting was done before RNA was extracted from the tissue. More than 3 cm separated this lung sample from the edge of the tumor. In regard to this clonotype: Its antigen is not known.

Three rounds of nested PCR, following a modified ARM-PCR protocol, produced the TCRbeta library. TCRdb processed the multiplex PCR reads anew with MiXCR; each CDR3 protein has one entry. This table has 60,000 to 100,000 distinct CDR3 sequences, over 60% appearing once. The sequenced material came from distant non-tumor lung tissue. This TCR came from a man in his sixties or seventies with non-small cell lung cancer.

The CDR3 DNA is TGTGCCGGTAGTCCCCTGGGTGGGAGCAATCAGCCCCAGCATTTT. Translation gives CAGSPLGGSNQPQHF. The rearrangement uses TRBV6-1 and TRBJ1-5; no firm D call. The CDR3 has 15 residues. Germline V gene lookup returns CDR1 MNHNS and CDR2 SASEGT. With 11 bases removed from V and 1 base from J, the gap between germline ends came to 18 bases.